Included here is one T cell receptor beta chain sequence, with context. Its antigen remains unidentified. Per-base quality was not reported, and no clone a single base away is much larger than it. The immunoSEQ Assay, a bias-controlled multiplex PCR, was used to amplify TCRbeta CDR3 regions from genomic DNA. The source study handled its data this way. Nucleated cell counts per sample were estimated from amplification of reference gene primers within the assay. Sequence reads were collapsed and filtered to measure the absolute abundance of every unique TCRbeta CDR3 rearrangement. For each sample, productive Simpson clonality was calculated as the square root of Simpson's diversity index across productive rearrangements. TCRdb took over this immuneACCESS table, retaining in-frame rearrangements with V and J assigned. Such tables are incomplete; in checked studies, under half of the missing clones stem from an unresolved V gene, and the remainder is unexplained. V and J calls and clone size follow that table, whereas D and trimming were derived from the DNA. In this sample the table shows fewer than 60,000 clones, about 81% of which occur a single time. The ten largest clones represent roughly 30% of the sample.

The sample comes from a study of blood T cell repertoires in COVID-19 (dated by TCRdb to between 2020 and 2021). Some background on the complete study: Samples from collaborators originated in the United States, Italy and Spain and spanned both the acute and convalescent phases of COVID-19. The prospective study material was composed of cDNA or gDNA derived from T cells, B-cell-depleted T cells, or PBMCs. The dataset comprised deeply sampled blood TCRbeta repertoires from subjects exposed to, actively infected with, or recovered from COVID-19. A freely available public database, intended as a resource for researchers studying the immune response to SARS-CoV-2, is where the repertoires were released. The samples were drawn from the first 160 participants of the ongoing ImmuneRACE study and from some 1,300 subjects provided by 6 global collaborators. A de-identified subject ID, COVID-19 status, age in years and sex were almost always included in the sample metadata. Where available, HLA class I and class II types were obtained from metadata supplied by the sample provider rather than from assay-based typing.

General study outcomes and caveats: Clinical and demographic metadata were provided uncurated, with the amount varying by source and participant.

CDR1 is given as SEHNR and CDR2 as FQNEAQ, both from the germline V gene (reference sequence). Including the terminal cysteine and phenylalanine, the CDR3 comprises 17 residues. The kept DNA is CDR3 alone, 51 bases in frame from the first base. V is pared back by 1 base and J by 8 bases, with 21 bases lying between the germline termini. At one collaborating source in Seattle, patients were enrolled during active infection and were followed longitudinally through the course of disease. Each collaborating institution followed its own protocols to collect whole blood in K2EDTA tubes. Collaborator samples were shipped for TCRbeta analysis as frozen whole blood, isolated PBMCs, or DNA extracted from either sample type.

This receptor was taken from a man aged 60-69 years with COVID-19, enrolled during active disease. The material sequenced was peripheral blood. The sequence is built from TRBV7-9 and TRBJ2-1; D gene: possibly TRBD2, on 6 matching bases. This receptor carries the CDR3 CASSLGAGTSVFDEQFF. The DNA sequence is TGTGCCAGCAGCTTAGGGGCGGGAACCTCCGTTTTCGATGAGCAGTTCTTC. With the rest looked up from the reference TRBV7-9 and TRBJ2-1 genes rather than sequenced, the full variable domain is DTGVSQNPRHKITKRGQNVTFRCDPISEHNRLYWYRQTLGQGPEFLTYFQNEAQLEKSRLLSDRFSAERPKGSFSTLEIQRTEQGDSAMYLCASSLGAGTSVFDEQFFGPGTRLTVL.